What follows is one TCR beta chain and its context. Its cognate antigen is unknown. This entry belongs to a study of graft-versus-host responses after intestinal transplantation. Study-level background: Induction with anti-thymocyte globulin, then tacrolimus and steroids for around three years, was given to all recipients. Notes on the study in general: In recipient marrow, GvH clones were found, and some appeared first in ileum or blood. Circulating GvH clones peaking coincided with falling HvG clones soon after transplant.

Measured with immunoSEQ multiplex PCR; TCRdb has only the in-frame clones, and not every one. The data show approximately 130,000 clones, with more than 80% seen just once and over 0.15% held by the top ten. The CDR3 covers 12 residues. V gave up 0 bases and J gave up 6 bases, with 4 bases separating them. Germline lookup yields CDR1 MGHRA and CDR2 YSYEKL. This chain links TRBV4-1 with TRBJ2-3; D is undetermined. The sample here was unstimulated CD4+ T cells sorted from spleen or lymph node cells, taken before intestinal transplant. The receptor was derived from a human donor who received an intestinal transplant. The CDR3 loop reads CASSQEWDTQYF. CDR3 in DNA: TGCGCCAGCAGCCAAGAGTGGGATACGCAGTATTTT.